These 32 T cell receptor beta chains originate from one sample sequenced in a study of blood T cell repertoires in COVID-19. This table comes from immunoSEQ multiplex PCR, and its TCRdb copy is limited to in-frame clones, with some not included. Altogether about 18,000 clones are present, roughly 93% being singletons, with the ten largest covering about 16%. Sequenced input: peripheral blood. The receptor source for this set is a human donor in a cohort sampled during active COVID-19.

The rearrangement uses TRBV5-1 and TRBJ1-2, with 9 bases lining up with TRBD1. Germline-derived CDR1 and CDR2 are SGHRS and YFSETQ. The CDR3 is 17 residues long. Trimming cost V 2 bases and J 0 bases; bases outside gene matches: 8. The CDR3 reads CASSLATGGASNYGYTF. The CDR3 DNA reads TGCGCCAGCAGCTTAGCAACAGGGGGCGCCTCTAACTATGGCTACACCTTC.

The J gene is TRBJ1-5, the V gene TRBV20-1, with TRBD1 as a possible D gene (6 bases). The germline V gene encodes CDR1 DFQATT and CDR2 SNEGSKA (reference sequence). V shed 3 bases and J shed 3 bases, with 27 bases lying between them. This CDR3 region has 19 residues. The CDR3 DNA reads TGCAGTGCTAGTAAGGCCCCCCGAGGGGGAGGGGGACTCAATCAGCCCCAGCATTTT. Protein: CSASKAPRGGGGLNQPQHF.

The chain is built from TRBV3-1 (or the pseudogene TRBV3-2) and TRBJ2-7; the D is unclear. Between the trimmed V and J ends, which lost 3 bases and 0 bases, there was a span of 9 bases. CDR1 LGHDT and CDR2 YNNKEL come from the germline V gene (reference sequence). The CDR3 spans 14 residues. Here the CDR3 reads CASSQSWSSYEQYF. As DNA, the CDR3 is TGTGCCAGCAGCCAGTCCTGGAGCTCCTACGAGCAGTACTTC.

This sequence joins TRBV5-6 and TRBJ1-5; D is uncertain. CDR3 length: 15 residues. V was clipped by 2 bases and J by 2 bases, with 11 bases between them. Germline CDR1 SGHDT, CDR2 YYEEEE. The CDR3 protein is CASSFTTGGNQPQHF. The CDR3 coding sequence is TGTGCCAGCAGCTTTACGACCGGAGGCAATCAGCCCCAGCATTTT.

The chain is built from TRBV7-2 and TRBJ2-7; TRBD1 matches at 9 bases. This CDR3 is 17 amino acids long. Trimming cost V 5 bases and J 2 bases; bases outside gene matches: 13. CDR1 is SGHTA, CDR2 FQGNSA, per germline. The CDR3 spells CASSPSGGGQGAYEQYF. The CDR3 DNA sequence: TGTGCCAGCAGCCCCTCTGGGGGGGGACAGGGAGCCTACGAGCAGTACTTC.

V is TRBV9 and J is TRBJ2-5; a possible D gene is TRBD1 (6 bases). Trimming removed 6 bases from V and 10 bases from J, with 19 bases in between. This CDR3 is built from 13 residues. Germline loops: CDR1 SGDLS, CDR2 YYNGEE. The CDR3 sequence: CASTPGESLRQYF. CDR3 coding DNA: TGTGCCAGCACCCCAGGGGAATCGTTGCGCCAGTACTTC.

This clone showed up just once. The chain couples TRBV28 to TRBJ2-7; a possible D gene is TRBD2 (5 bases). The CDR3 runs 12 residues. Per germline, CDR1 MDHEN and CDR2 SYDVKM. V was clipped by 4 bases and J by 8 bases, with 12 bases between them. CDR3 sequence (DNA): TGTGCCAGCAGTTCGACGGACTCAAAGCAGTACTTC. Amino acid sequence: CASSSTDSKQYF.

This clone appeared a single time. The rearrangement joins TRBV6-5 to TRBJ1-6; D possibly corresponds to TRBD1 (6 bases). This CDR3 comprises 14 residues. V was trimmed by 4 bases and J by 6 bases, leaving 10 bases between them. CDR1 is MNHEY, CDR2 SVGAGI, per germline. The CDR3 here is CASSFRDINSPLHF. The CDR3 DNA sequence: TGTGCCAGCAGTTTCCGGGACATTAATTCACCCCTCCACTTT.

The chain links TRBV7-2 to TRBJ1-2, with D possibly TRBD1 on 6 matching bases. The CDR3 is made up of 13 amino acids. V shed 4 bases and J shed 2 bases, with 8 bases lying between them. CDR1 is SGHTA, CDR2 FQGNSA, per germline. CDR3 nucleotides: TGTGCCAGCAGCTACGACAGGAACTATGGCTACACCTTC. This translates into CASSYDRNYGYTF. Variable domain in full (rest from reference TRBV7-2 and TRBJ1-2): GAGVSQSPSNKVTEKGKDVELRCDPISGHTALYWYRQSLGQGLEFLIYFQGNSAPDKSGLPSDRFSAERTGGSVSTLTIQRTQQEDSAVYLCASSYDRNYGYTFGSGTRLTVV.

The V gene is TRBV28, the J gene TRBJ1-1; D not resolved. The CDR3 totals 12 residues. Germline CDR1 reads MDHEN; CDR2 reads SYDVKM. Deletions cut 3 bases from V and 7 bases from J, with 9 bases between. The DNA of the CDR3 is TGTGCCAGCAGTTTTAGGGAGGGTGAAGCTTTCTTT. It codes for CASSFREGEAFF.

The V gene is TRBV28, the J gene TRBJ2-5; 7 bases line up with TRBD2. In germline, CDR1 is MDHEN, CDR2 SYDVKM. The CDR3 totals 17 residues. With 7 bases clipped from V and 0 bases from J, the junction kept 14 bases outside the gene matches. The CDR3 DNA reads as TGTGCCAGCACCCCTGCGGGGCTAGCGGCATACCAAGAGACCCAGTACTTC. It codes for CASTPAGLAAYQETQYF.

The V call is TRBV4-1, the J call TRBJ2-1; 7 bases agree with TRBD2. CDR1 is MGHRA, CDR2 YSYEKL, per germline. V was pared by 3 bases and J by 7 bases, with 18 bases of the junction left unmatched. This CDR3 spans 18 amino acids. The DNA for the CDR3 is TGCGCCAGCAGCCATGGTTTCGGGGGGATTGGAGGAAAGAATGAGCAGTTCTTC. Translated: CASSHGFGGIGGKNEQFF.

This sequence joins TRBV19 and TRBJ1-5; 11 bases agree with TRBD1. Looked up from germline, CDR1 is LNHDA and CDR2 is SQIVND (reference sequence). J was trimmed by 1 base and V by 0 bases; bases with no gene match: 5. The CDR3 runs 18 residues. The CDR3 reads CASSIDWTGGYSNQPQHF. CDR3 DNA: TGTGCCAGTAGTATAGACTGGACAGGGGGCTACAGCAATCAGCCCCAGCATTTT.

The chain joins TRBV5-4 to TRBJ2-7; D possibly corresponds to TRBD2 (5 bases). This CDR3 comprises 14 residues. The germline V gene encodes CDR1 SGHNT and CDR2 YYREEE (reference sequence). V was cut by 2 bases and J by 1 base, with 10 bases left in between. The CDR3 DNA follows: TGTGCCAGCAGCTTCGCCGGGGTTTCCTACGAGCAGTACTTC. Residues: CASSFAGVSYEQYF.

The V gene is TRBV7-2, the J gene TRBJ1-6; 9 nucleotides line up with TRBD1. After removal of 5 bases from V and 7 bases from J, the junction contained 6 bases not matched to a gene. Germline CDR1 is SGHTA and CDR2 is FQGNSA. The CDR3 extends over 15 amino acids. CDR3 in amino acids: CASSGLTGGNSPLHF. For the CDR3, the DNA is TGTGCCAGCAGCGGATTGACAGGGGGGAATTCACCCCTCCACTTT.

This sequence joins TRBV11-2 and TRBJ2-5, with 9 positions matching TRBD2. The V gene's germline CDR1 is SGHAT and CDR2 FQNNGV. The ends lost 3 bases at V and 2 bases at J; junction bases unmatched: 4. The CDR3 has 15 residues. In nucleotides, the CDR3 is TGTGCCAGCAGCTTCGCGGGGGGGGCACAAGAGACCCAGTACTTC. As protein: CASSFAGGAQETQYF.

This chain connects TRBV4-2 to TRBJ1-2, with D tentatively TRBD1 (5 bases). Between the trimmed V and J ends, which lost 0 bases and 3 bases, there was a span of 5 bases. CDR3 size: 13 residues. Germline CDR1 is LGHNA and CDR2 is YNFKEQ. The CDR3 DNA sequence: TGTGCCAGCAGCCAAGACAGGGACTATGGCTACACCTTC. The encoded protein is CASSQDRDYGYTF.

The CDR3 DNA is TGTGCCAGCAGCCAAGTCCCCGCAGGGTATAATTCACCCCTCCACTTT. Protein product: CASSQVPAGYNSPLHF. The chain uses TRBV3-1 (or the pseudogene TRBV3-2) and TRBJ1-6, with a tentative D call TRBD1 (5 bases). The V end lost 1 base, the J end lost 4 bases, and 11 bases lay between the germline ends. This CDR3 contains 16 residues. CDR1 is LGHDT, CDR2 YNNKEL, per germline (reference sequence).

This clone was counted a few times. The chain joins TRBV27 to TRBJ1-2; tentatively, D is TRBD1 (5 bases). The germline gives CDR1 MNHEY, CDR2 SMNVEV (reference sequence). V gave up 5 bases and J gave up 8 bases, with 15 bases separating them. This CDR3 region has 13 residues. CDR3: CASSLGQGLGYTF. CDR3 nucleotide sequence: TGTGCCAGCAGTCTCGGGCAGGGCCTCGGCTACACCTTC.

The genes are TRBV7-9 and TRBJ1-5; no clear D gene. The germline gives CDR1 SEHNR, CDR2 FQNEAQ (reference sequence). This CDR3 has 15 amino acids. The ends were cut back, 1 base at V and 6 bases at J, with 13 bases in the middle. The CDR3 nucleotides are TGTGCCAGCAGCTTAGGTGTGGAGGGAGGTCAGCCCCAGCATTTT. It specifies CASSLGVEGGQPQHF.

The genes are TRBV7-2 and TRBJ2-3, with 9 nucleotides matching TRBD2. The CDR3 covers 14 residues. The J segment lost 5 bases and the V segment lost 5 bases, leaving 5 bases of the junction unmatched. The V gene's germline CDR1 is SGHTA and CDR2 FQGNSA. CDR3 bases: TGTGCCAGCAGCCTTAGCGGGAGACAAGATACGCAGTATTTT. Protein: CASSLSGRQDTQYF.

This clone has a single count. This rearrangement joins TRBV5-1 to TRBJ2-1; perhaps TRBD2 as D (5 bases). The V end was cut by 2 bases, the J end by 5 bases, with 17 bases between. The CDR3 consists of 16 residues. CDR1 is SGHRS and CDR2 is YFSETQ in the germline V gene. CDR3: CASSFTRQQWNNEQFF. The CDR3 bases are TGCGCCAGCAGCTTTACTAGGCAGCAATGGAACAATGAGCAGTTCTTC.

The V call is TRBV24-1, the J call TRBJ2-7, with TRBD2 matching over 7 bases. The CDR3 is made up of 16 amino acids. Germline V CDR1 and CDR2: KGHDR, SFDVKD. J lost 0 bases, V lost 3 bases, and 7 bases had no gene match. The DNA for the CDR3 is TGTGCCACCAGTGATCCTGGGACTACCGGCTCCTACGAGCAGTACTTC. Encoded protein: CATSDPGTTGSYEQYF.

In this sample, this clone turned up a few times. The V gene is TRBV3-1 (or the pseudogene TRBV3-2), the J gene TRBJ2-7, with 12 bases lining up with TRBD2. J gave up 7 bases and V 0 bases, and 7 bases lay outside the gene matches. There are 16 residues in the CDR3. CDR1 LGHDT and CDR2 YNNKEL come from the germline V gene (reference sequence). This CDR3 reads CASSQESSGRAREQYF. In nucleotides, the CDR3 is TGTGCCAGCAGCCAAGAATCTAGCGGGAGGGCTCGGGAGCAGTACTTC.

V is TRBV19 and J is TRBJ2-2; D is perhaps TRBD1 (6 bases). In germline, CDR1 is LNHDA, CDR2 SQIVND (reference sequence). The V and J ends lost 9 bases and 2 bases respectively, with 10 bases between them. This CDR3 is 13 amino acids long. CDR3 DNA sequence: TGTGCCAGCGGACAGACCAACACCGGGGAGCTGTTTTTT. Translation gives CASGQTNTGELFF. Drawing the rest from reference TRBV19 and TRBJ2-2, the complete variable domain is DGGITQSPKYLFRKEGQNVTLSCEQNLNHDAMYWYRQDPGQGLRLIYYSQIVNDFQKGDIAEGYSVSREKKESFPLTVTSAQKNPTAFYLCASGQTNTGELFFGEGSRLTVL.

The chain links TRBV27 to TRBJ1-4; TRBD1 matches at 8 bases. V lost 1 base to trimming and J lost 8 bases; unmatched junction nucleotides: 6. CDR3 size: 15 residues. Per germline, CDR1 MNHEY and CDR2 SMNVEV (reference sequence). This CDR3 is CASSLWTGSGEKLFF. The CDR3 region has the DNA TGTGCCAGCAGTTTATGGACAGGGAGCGGCGAAAAACTGTTTTTT.

The chain carries TRBV30 and TRBJ1-1; D not resolved. Deletions cut 8 bases from V and 2 bases from J, with 15 bases between. The CDR3 runs to 13 residues. In germline, CDR1 is GTSNPN, CDR2 SVGIG (reference sequence). CDR3 amino acids: CAQIRDSNTEAFF. The CDR3 DNA sequence: TGTGCCCAGATTCGAGACTCTAACACTGAAGCTTTCTTT.

The chain has TRBV6-5 and TRBJ1-1; 7 nucleotides align to TRBD1. Germline loops: CDR1 MNHEY, CDR2 SVGAGI. This CDR3 is 15 amino acids long. J gave up 3 bases and V 6 bases, and 10 bases lay outside the gene matches. The CDR3 reads CASSSGQPGDTEAFF. The CDR3 DNA reads as TGTGCCAGCAGCTCGGGACAGCCTGGGGACACTGAAGCTTTCTTT.

The chain has TRBV6-5 and TRBJ2-2; tentatively, D is TRBD1 (6 bases). CDR1 and CDR2 from the germline V gene are MNHEY and SVGAGI. The CDR3 spans 15 residues. V was clipped by 2 bases and J by 2 bases, with 9 bases between them. The CDR3 DNA sequence: TGTGCCAGCAGTTACGGGGGCAGAAACACCGGGGAGCTGTTTTTT. This codes for CASSYGGRNTGELFF.

The V call is TRBV5-4, the J call TRBJ1-1; 8 nucleotides line up with TRBD1. The CDR3 length is 14 residues. CDR1 and CDR2 (germline): SGHNT, YYREEE (reference sequence). V dropped 4 bases and J dropped 5; count of bases not matched to a gene: 7. CDR3: CASSPGTGRTEAFF. Written as DNA, the CDR3 is TGTGCCAGCAGCCCCGGGACAGGAAGGACTGAAGCTTTCTTT.

The V call is TRBV6-6, the J call TRBJ1-2; no definite D call. The CDR3 is made up of 15 amino acids. Trimming cost V 6 bases and J 8 bases, with 22 bases left between them. CDR1 MNHNY and CDR2 SVGAGI come from the germline V gene (reference sequence). CDR3 bases: TGTGCCAGCAGAACCCCACCCCCGGGAAGGATCGGCTACACCTTC. Its translation: CASRTPPPGRIGYTF.

V gene TRBV30 combines with J gene TRBJ2-2, with 7 nucleotides matching TRBD1. Germline V gene sequence: CDR1 GTSNPN, CDR2 SVGIG (reference sequence). There are 13 residues in the CDR3. Unmatched junction bases numbered 5, after V lost 4 bases and J lost 6 bases. CDR3: CAWTGQPPGELFF. For the CDR3, the DNA is TGTGCCTGGACGGGACAGCCACCCGGGGAGCTGTTTTTT.